This T cell receptor (beta chain) derives from a study of regulatory T cells in long-lasting Graves disease. Study-level background: Graves' cases, newly diagnosed, had used antithyroid drugs under 3 months. Study conclusions and caveats: Examination was confined to peripheral blood, excluding thyroid tissue. Among samples with persistent disease, TRBV28, TRBJ1-2 and TRBJ2-5 were favored.

With iRepertoire HTBI primers and Arm-PCR of CDR3 regions, TCR beta libraries were built. One entry per CDR3 protein results from TCRdb running MiXCR on the multiplex PCR reads. The sample carries about 620,000 distinct CDR3 sequences, less than 20% recorded once. Worth noting for this clonotype: Its matching antigen is unknown. A read error may be the cause here, since a much bigger clone is one base away.

The CDR3 is made up of 13 amino acids. V shed 4 bases and J 15 bases; nucleotides not matched to a gene: 4. Time point defined: newly diagnosed GD, antithyroid drugs for less than 3 months. Extracted PBMC RNA gave rise to the TCR library. Those enrolled as patients came out of an endocrinology department in Xi'an, China. The data were also submitted as part of a second study, on T cells in Graves' hyperthyroidism and ophthalmopathy.

Sequences were derived from peripheral blood mononuclear cells (PBMCs), sampled at new diagnosis, from a patient treated with antithyroid drugs. The sequence came from a young woman with Graves disease. The chain links TRBV12-3 or TRBV12-4 to TRBJ2-1; 15 bases line up with TRBD2. CDR3 loop: CASSSGLAGGRFF. The CDR3 bases are TGTGCCAGCAGTTCGGGACTAGCGGGAGGTCGGTTCTTC.